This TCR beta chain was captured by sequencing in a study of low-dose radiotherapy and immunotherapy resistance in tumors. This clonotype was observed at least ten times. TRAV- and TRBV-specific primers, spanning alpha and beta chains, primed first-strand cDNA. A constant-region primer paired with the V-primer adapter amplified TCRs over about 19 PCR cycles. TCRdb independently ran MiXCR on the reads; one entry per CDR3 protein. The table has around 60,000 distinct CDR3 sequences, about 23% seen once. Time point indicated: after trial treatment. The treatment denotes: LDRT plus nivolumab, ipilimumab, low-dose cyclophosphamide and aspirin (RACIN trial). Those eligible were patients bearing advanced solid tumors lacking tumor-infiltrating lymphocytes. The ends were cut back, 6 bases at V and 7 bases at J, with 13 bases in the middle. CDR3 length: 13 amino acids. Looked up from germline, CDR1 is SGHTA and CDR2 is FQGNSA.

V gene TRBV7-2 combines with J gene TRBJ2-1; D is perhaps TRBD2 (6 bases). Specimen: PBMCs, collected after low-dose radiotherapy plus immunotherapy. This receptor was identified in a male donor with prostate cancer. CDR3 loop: CASREGIGNEQFF. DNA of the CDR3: TGTGCCAGCAGGGAGGGGATAGGGAATGAGCAGTTCTTC.